This T cell receptor beta chain was sequenced in a study of response to subunit inactivated influenza vaccine. Broader study findings: New T cells are recruited in small numbers by each seasonal influenza vaccination, according to the authors' suggestion.

Each CDR3 protein gets one entry after TCRdb re-called the RT-PCR reads with MiXCR. The sample yields hundreds of thousands of distinct CDR3 sequences, about 14% seen once. This CDR3 has 13 residues. Trimming cost V 6 bases and J 7 bases; bases outside gene matches: 5. Germline CDR1 ENHRY, CDR2 SYGVKD. Remarks on this clonotype: Its specificity is unknown.

The source material was PBMCs from blood, sampled less than 15 days before vaccination. The chain links TRBV10-3 to TRBJ1-2; TRBD1 matches at 10 bases. The receptor's source is a man aged 45-60 years who received an inactivated influenza vaccine. This chain's CDR3 is CAISGQGVSGYTF. The CDR3 DNA follows: TGTGCCATCAGCGGACAGGGGGTCAGTGGCTACACCTTC.